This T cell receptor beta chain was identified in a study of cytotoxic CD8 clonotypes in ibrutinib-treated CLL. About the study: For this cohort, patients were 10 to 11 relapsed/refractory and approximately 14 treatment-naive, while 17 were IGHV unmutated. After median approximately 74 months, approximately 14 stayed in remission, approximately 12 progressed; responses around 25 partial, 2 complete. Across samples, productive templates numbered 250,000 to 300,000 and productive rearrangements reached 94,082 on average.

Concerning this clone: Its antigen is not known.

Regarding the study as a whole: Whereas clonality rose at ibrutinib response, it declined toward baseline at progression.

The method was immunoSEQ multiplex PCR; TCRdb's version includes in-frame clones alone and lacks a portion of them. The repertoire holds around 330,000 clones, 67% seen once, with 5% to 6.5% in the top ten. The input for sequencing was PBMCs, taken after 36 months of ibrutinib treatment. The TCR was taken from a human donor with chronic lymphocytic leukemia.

In nucleotides, the CDR3 is TGTGCCAGCAGCGCTACTGGCGGGACCTACGAGCAGTACTTC. Translated: CASSATGGTYEQYF. V is TRBV9 and J is TRBJ2-7; possibly TRBD2 for D (6 bases). V lost 3 bases and J 2 bases, leaving 12 bases between the germline ends. The CDR3 sequence is 14 residues long. CDR1 and CDR2 from the germline V gene are SGDLS and YYNGEE. The variable domain in full, completed from reference TRBV9 and TRBJ2-7, reads DSGVTQTPKHLITATGQRVTLRCSPRSGDLSVYWYQQSLDQGLQFLIQYYNGEERAKGNILERFSAQQFPDLHSELNLSSLELGDSALYFCASSATGGTYEQYFGPGTRLTVT.